This T cell receptor beta chain appears in the sequencing data of a study of CD8 T cells in Susac syndrome. Findings and limits, study-wide: Repertoires of Susac syndrome CD4+ T cells lacked clonal expansion. As the study acknowledged, the number of individuals who were part of its TCR sequencing and HLA analysis was relatively small.

The CDR3 has 16 residues. TEMRA cells were FACS-enriched, with CD8+ and CD4+ T cells isolated negatively. Random hexamers were used to reverse transcribe roughly 0.45 to 1 ug of RNA. TCRdb passed the immunoSEQ multiplex PCR reads through MiXCR, listing each CDR3 protein once. Found here are about 180,000 distinct CDR3 sequences, about 95% of them singletons; the top ten hold approximately 0.099%. Details on this clonotype: Its antigen remains unknown.

The sample consisted of CD4+ T cells from PBMCs. V gene TRBV21-1 combines with J gene TRBJ1-1. TRBV21-1 is deemed a pseudogene. The TCR was taken from a human donor with Susac syndrome. As DNA, the CDR3 is TGTGCCAGCAGCAAAGGTCTTGGTGGTAGGAACACTGAAGCTTTCTTT. It is translated as CASSKGLGGRNTEAFF.